The 19 T cell receptor beta chains presented below share a single source sample, sequenced in a study of Graves' ophthalmopathy and Graves' hyperthyroidism. Using RNA transcripts, the TCR beta CDR3 regions were amplified. Second-round multiplex PCR came after a first-round RT-PCR that employed HTBI primers. In TCRdb, the multiplex PCR reads were re-called with MiXCR into one record per CDR3 protein. The sample includes about 740,000 distinct CDR3 sequences, roughly 40% seen only once; the top ten take 44%. The specimen was peripheral blood. The receptors were sampled from an adult man with Graves' ophthalmopathy.

The chain combines TRBV18 with TRBJ2-7, with D uncertain. V was trimmed by 2 bases and J by 7 bases, leaving 9 bases between them. The CDR3 consists of 12 residues. The V gene's germline CDR1 is KGHSH and CDR2 LQKENI. The DNA for the CDR3 is TGTGCCAGCTCACCAAAGGGCAGTGAGCAGTACTTC. This sequence encodes CASSPKGSEQYF. The complete variable domain, with remaining parts taken from reference TRBV18 and TRBJ2-7, reads NAGVMQNPRHLVRRRGQEARLRCSPMKGHSHVYWYRQLPEEGLKFMVYLQKENIIDESGMPKERFSAEFPKEGPSILRIQQVVRGDSAAYFCASSPKGSEQYFGPGTRLTVT.

The chain combines TRBV9 with TRBJ2-6; 10 nucleotides match TRBD1. The CDR3 loop spans 21 amino acids. Germline CDR1 is SGDLS and CDR2 is YYNGEE. V lost 4 bases to trimming and J lost 0 bases; unmatched junction nucleotides: 16. The CDR3 coding sequence is TGTGCCAGCAGCTTTTGGTTTCGATTAGGACAGGGGGACTCTGGGGCCAACGTCCTGACTTTC. Amino acid sequence: CASSFWFRLGQGDSGANVLTF. The full variable domain, with the rest looked up from reference TRBV9 and TRBJ2-6, is DSGVTQTPKHLITATGQRVTLRCSPRSGDLSVYWYQQSLDQGLQFLIQYYNGEERAKGNILERFSAQQFPDLHSELNLSSLELGDSALYFCASSFWFRLGQGDSGANVLTFGAGSRLTVL.

The rearrangement links TRBV20-1 to TRBJ2-5; the D gene is possibly TRBD2 (6 bases). This CDR3 contains 14 residues. Looked up from germline, CDR1 is DFQATT and CDR2 is SNEGSKA (reference sequence). Trimming cost V 0 bases and J 4 bases, with 12 bases left between them. CDR3 DNA: TGCAGTGCTAGAGATGTGGGAGGTATAGAGACCCAGTACTTC. Translated: CSARDVGGIETQYF.

The table lists this clonotype with a few counts. CDR3 in DNA: TGTGCCAGCAGAACAGGAGAAATACAAGAGACCCAGTACTTC. Translated, it gives CASRTGEIQETQYF. This rearrangement joins TRBV2 to TRBJ2-5; D might be TRBD1 (5 bases). With 6 bases removed from V and 2 bases from J, the gap between germline ends came to 13 bases. The CDR3 is made up of 14 amino acids. Germline V gene sequence: CDR1 SNHLY, CDR2 FYNNEI.

The table lists this clonotype with many counts. The genes are TRBV7-8 and TRBJ1-1; D gene uncertain. The germline gives CDR1 SGHVS, CDR2 FQNEAQ. The CDR3 is 14 amino acids. Trimming removed 1 base at V and 2 bases at J, with 8 bases between. The CDR3 loop reads CASSLDPRNTEAFF. In DNA form, the CDR3 reads TGTGCCAGCAGCTTAGACCCACGAAACACTGAAGCTTTCTTT. Complete variable domain (other parts from reference TRBV7-8 and TRBJ1-1): GAGVSQSPRYKVAKRGQDVALRCDPISGHVSLFWYQQALGQGPEFLTYFQNEAQLDKSGLPSDRFFAERPEGSVSTLKIQRTQQEDSAVYLCASSLDPRNTEAFFGQGTRLTVV.

This clonotype was recorded at least ten times. This chain links TRBV5-1 with TRBJ2-5; maybe TRBD1 (6 bases). The germline gives CDR1 SGHRS, CDR2 YFSETQ. The V and J ends lost 4 bases and 4 bases respectively, with 14 bases between them. The CDR3 spans 14 residues. The DNA for the CDR3 is TGCGCCAGCAGCACGGGACAACTCCGAGAGACCCAGTACTTC. It translates to CASSTGQLRETQYF. Full variable domain (missing parts from reference TRBV5-1 and TRBJ2-5): KAGVTQTPRYLIKTRGQQVTLSCSPISGHRSVSWYQQTPGQGLQFLFEYFSETQRNKGNFPGRFSGRQFSNSRSEMNVSTLELGDSALYLCASSTGQLRETQYFGPGTRLLVL.

This clonotype was picked up many times. A much larger clone differs from this one at a single base, so this may be a read error. The CDR3 is CGVEYGGAVEAFF. For the CDR3, the DNA is TGCGGCGTTGAATACGGAGGGGCGGTTGAAGCTTTCTTT. This chain joins TRBV29-1 and TRBJ1-1; D may be TRBD1 (5 bases). The V gene's germline CDR1 is SQVTM and CDR2 ANQGSEA. The CDR3 spans 13 residues.

This sequence joins TRBV10-3 and TRBJ1-1; weak D call: TRBD1 (6 bases). V was pared by 8 bases and J by 5 bases, with 15 bases between. Germline lookup yields CDR1 ENHRY and CDR2 SYGVKD. The CDR3 extends over 13 amino acids. CDR3 region: CAIGGSSMTEAFF. In nucleotides, the CDR3 is TGTGCCATCGGGGGCTCGAGTATGACTGAAGCTTTCTTT.

The chain links TRBV20-1 to TRBJ1-5; 7 bases line up with TRBD1. Trimming at V came to 4 bases and at J to 4 bases, leaving 7 bases not matched to a gene. Per the germline V gene, CDR1 is DFQATT and CDR2 is SNEGSKA (reference sequence). The CDR3 loop spans 14 amino acids. CDR3 coding DNA: TGCAGTGCTACGACCGGACAGGAAAATCAGCCCCAGCATTTT. As protein: CSATTGQENQPQHF.

As regards this clonotype: This sequence may be a read error, since a much larger clone differs from it by one base. The CDR3 nucleotides read TGTGCCAGCAGCCCGGACGGATATAATTCACCCCTCCACTTT. Translating it yields CASSPDGYNSPLHF. The genes are TRBV4-2 and TRBJ1-6; D unresolved. Germline lookup yields CDR1 LGHNA and CDR2 YNFKEQ. The CDR3 length is 14 residues. The V gene lost 4 bases and the J gene lost 4 bases, with 8 bases spanning the gap.

The rearrangement links TRBV20-1 to TRBJ1-2, with TRBD1 as a possible D gene (6 bases). This CDR3 is 14 amino acids long. From germline, CDR1 is DFQATT and CDR2 SNEGSKA (reference sequence). Trimming took 4 bases from V and 2 from J, leaving 14 bases between them. CDR3 DNA sequence: TGCAGTGCTATTAGCCGGGACACAAACTATGGCTACACCTTC. It specifies CSAISRDTNYGYTF.

The chain has TRBV25-1 and TRBJ2-5; 8 bases fit TRBD1. The CDR3 totals 17 residues. CDR1 is MGHDK and CDR2 is SYGVNS in the germline V gene. Trimming took 3 bases from V and 0 from J; bases not matched to a gene: 9. The CDR3 bases are TGTGCCAGCAGTGACCCGTCCGGGACAGGCAACCAAGAGACCCAGTACTTC. Translation gives CASSDPSGTGNQETQYF. The complete variable domain, with remaining parts taken from reference TRBV25-1 and TRBJ2-5, reads EADIYQTPRYLVIGTGKKITLECSQTMGHDKMYWYQQDPGMELHLIHYSYGVNSTEKGDLSSESTVSRIRTEHFPLTLESARPSHTSQYLCASSDPSGTGNQETQYFGPGTRLLVL.

This clonotype was observed a few times. The J gene is TRBJ1-1, the V gene TRBV7-9, with D uncertain. V was cut by 2 bases and J by 1 base, with 23 bases left in between. This CDR3 is 19 amino acids long. From germline, CDR1 is SEHNR and CDR2 FQNEAQ (reference sequence). Here the CDR3 DNA reads TGTGCCAGCAGCTTATGGCCCCCGGGTGGAACGGTTCGGAACACTGAAGCTTTCTTT. It encodes CASSLWPPGGTVRNTEAFF.

The sample holds a few counts of this clonotype. An end of the junction differs from the germline gene, which may be a read error. The rearrangement uses TRBV6-6 and TRBJ2-5; 7 bases line up with TRBD1. The germline V gene has CDR1 MNHNY and CDR2 SVGAGI (reference sequence). This CDR3 has 15 amino acids. CDR3: CTSTYSRGGLETQYF. CDR3 DNA: TGTACCAGCACCTACTCGAGAGGGGGCCTGGAGACCCAGTACTTC.

This clonotype was counted a few times. The chain recombines TRBV7-2 with TRBJ2-5; weak D call: TRBD2 (5 bases). Per germline, CDR1 SGHTA and CDR2 FQGNSA. The CDR3 length is 14 residues. V lost 5 bases and J lost 6, with 16 bases in between. CDR3 nucleotides: TGTGCCAGCAGCCCGCCCCGAGGGCGCCAGACCCAGTACTTC. It specifies CASSPPRGRQTQYF. Variable domain in full (rest from reference TRBV7-2 and TRBJ2-5): GAGVSQSPSNKVTEKGKDVELRCDPISGHTALYWYRQSLGQGLEFLIYFQGNSAPDKSGLPSDRFSAERTGGSVSTLTIQRTQQEDSAVYLCASSPPRGRQTQYFGPGTRLLVL.

The chain recombines TRBV25-1 with TRBJ2-2; TRBD1 might be the D (6 bases). V lost 6 bases to trimming and J lost 5 bases, with 19 bases between them. Germline CDR1 reads MGHDK; CDR2 reads SYGVNS. This CDR3 comprises 16 residues. CDR3 sequence: CASRTFAGRGTGELFF. The CDR3 DNA sequence: TGTGCCAGCAGGACGTTTGCGGGCAGGGGTACCGGGGAGCTGTTTTTT.

The gene calls are TRBV19 and TRBJ1-1; D gene uncertain. The CDR3 consists of 12 residues. CDR1 and CDR2 from the germline V gene are LNHDA and SQIVND (reference sequence). Trimming cost V 2 bases and J 10 bases, with 11 bases left between them. The CDR3 protein is CASSISGFGAFF. CDR3 DNA sequence: TGTGCCAGTAGTATATCCGGGTTTGGAGCTTTCTTT.

The CDR3 region is CSARDDGFNGEKLFF. The CDR3 DNA sequence: TGCAGTGCTAGAGATGACGGTTTTAATGGTGAAAAACTGTTTTTT. The rearrangement links TRBV20-1 to TRBJ1-4; no clear D gene. V gave up 0 bases and J gave up 7 bases, with 15 bases separating them. Germline CDR1 reads DFQATT; CDR2 reads SNEGSKA (reference sequence). This CDR3 is 15 amino acids long.

The CDR3 loop reads CASNEGTEAFF. CDR3 coding DNA: TGTGCCAGCAACGAGGGAACTGAAGCTTTCTTT. V and J are TRBV11-1 and TRBJ1-1; the D is unclear. In germline, CDR1 is SGHAT, CDR2 FQDESV (reference sequence). CDR3 length: 11 amino acids. The V end was cut by 7 bases, the J end by 5 bases, with 8 bases between.